This T cell receptor beta chain was profiled in a study of early T cells in non-severe SARS-CoV-2 infection. The CDR3 has 13 amino acids. Trimming left V 3 bases short and J 0 bases short, with 9 bases between. The germline gives CDR1 SQVTM, CDR2 ANQGSEA. Ten or more counts support this clonotype. TCRdb reprocessed the 5' RACE reads with MiXCR, giving one entry per CDR3 protein. The sample contains approximately 22,000 distinct CDR3 sequences, around 4% of which appear only once. J is TRBJ2-7 and V is TRBV29-1; possibly TRBD1 for D (5 bases). The sequence came from an adult who was a healthcare worker with PCR-confirmed SARS-CoV-2 infection or an uninfected control (not recorded which). Sequencing was done on a sample of whole blood. Written as DNA, the CDR3 is TGCAGCGTTGACGACCAGGGCTCCTACGAGCAGTACTTC. This sequence encodes CSVDDQGSYEQYF.